The 3 T cell receptor beta chains below were found in one sample sequenced in a study of siplizumab effects on memory and regulatory T cells. TCRdb's copy holds only in-frame clones and misses some; the assay was immunoSEQ multiplex PCR. The sample includes about 56,000 clones, around 97% of them seen just once. The sample consisted of naive CD8+ T cells sorted from blood. The receptors stem from a human donor in good health.

The J gene is TRBJ2-7, the V gene TRBV27; TRBD2 agrees at 7 bases. Germline CDR1 reads MNHEY; CDR2 reads SMNVEV (reference sequence). The CDR3 consists of 14 residues. Trimming cost V 8 bases and J 4 bases; bases outside gene matches: 11. For the CDR3, the DNA is TGTGCCAGCGGCCTAAGGGGAGGGCCGTACGAGCAGTACTTC. Translating it yields CASGLRGGPYEQYF.

The rearrangement joins TRBV27 to TRBJ2-7; D unresolved. The CDR3 consists of 15 residues. Deletions cut 2 bases from V and 1 base from J, with 12 bases between. The germline CDR1 and CDR2 sequences are MNHEY and SMNVEV (reference sequence). The CDR3 is CASSLRSDRSYEQYF. DNA of the CDR3: TGTGCCAGCAGTTTAAGATCGGACCGATCCTACGAGCAGTACTTC.

The chain joins TRBV4-1 to TRBJ2-7, with a weak D call TRBD1 (5 bases). The germline V and J ends were trimmed by 0 bases and 7 bases, with 13 bases remaining between them. This CDR3 is built from 14 residues. Per the germline V gene, CDR1 is MGHRA and CDR2 is YSYEKL. CDR3 DNA sequence: TGCGCCAGCAGCCAAGAAGTTAAAGGGGTTGAGCAGTACTTC. Its protein is CASSQEVKGVEQYF.